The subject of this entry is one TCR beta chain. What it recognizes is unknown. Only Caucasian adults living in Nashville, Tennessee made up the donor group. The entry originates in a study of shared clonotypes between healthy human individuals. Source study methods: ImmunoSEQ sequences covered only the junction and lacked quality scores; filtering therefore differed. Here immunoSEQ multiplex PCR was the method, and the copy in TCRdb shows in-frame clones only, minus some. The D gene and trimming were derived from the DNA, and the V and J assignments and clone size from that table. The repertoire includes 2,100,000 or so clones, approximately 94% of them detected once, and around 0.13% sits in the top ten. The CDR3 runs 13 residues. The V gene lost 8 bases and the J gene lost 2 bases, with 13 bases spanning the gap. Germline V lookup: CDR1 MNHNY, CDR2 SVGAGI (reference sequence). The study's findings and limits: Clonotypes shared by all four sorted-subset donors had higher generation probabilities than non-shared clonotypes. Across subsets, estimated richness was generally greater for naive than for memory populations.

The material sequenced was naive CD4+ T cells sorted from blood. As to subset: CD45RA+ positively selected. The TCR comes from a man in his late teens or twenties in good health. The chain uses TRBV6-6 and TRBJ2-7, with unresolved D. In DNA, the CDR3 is TGTGCCAGCGGAGAGTTTTCCACCTACGAGCAGTACTTC. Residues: CASGEFSTYEQYF.